One and the same sample provided the 12 T cell receptor beta chains below, sequenced in a study of HIV-infected patients and healthy controls. No cell fractionation was done, so the repertoire covers all unsorted peripheral blood T cells. 500 ng RNA was reverse transcribed with alpha and beta constant-region primers. Separate chain-specific third strand synthesis with multiplexing indices produced the alpha and beta libraries. TCRdb used MiXCR to reprocess the 5' RACE reads, holding one entry per CDR3 protein. The sample has about 5,500 distinct CDR3 sequences, around 8.6% seen once. Sequencing used blood, obtained before antiretroviral therapy. These receptors all stem from an adult with HIV infection.

This clonotype was observed many times. The chain is built from TRBV7-2 and TRBJ2-3; no firm D call. V lost 5 bases to trimming and J lost 3 bases, with 9 bases between them. Germline assignment: CDR1 SGHTA and CDR2 FQGNSA. The CDR3 runs 13 residues. DNA of the CDR3: TGTGCCAGCAGCCTTCTCGGGACAGATACGCAGTATTTT. Residues: CASSLLGTDTQYF.

Relative to its sample, this clonotype is medium-sized. The chain uses TRBV27 and TRBJ1-1; 8 bases agree with TRBD1. This CDR3 has 16 residues. The V segment lost 0 bases and the J segment 4 bases; nucleotides outside the gene matches: 7. Germline CDR1 reads MNHEY; CDR2 reads SMNVEV (reference sequence). As DNA, the CDR3 is TGTGCCAGCAGTTTATCAGCCCCACAGGGGGGCACTGAAGCTTTCTTT. Protein: CASSLSAPQGGTEAFF.

By sample share, this clonotype is medium-sized (0.01 to 0.1%). The chain employs TRBV6-5 and TRBJ1-1; no clear D gene. Per germline, CDR1 MNHEY and CDR2 SVGAGI. The germline V and J ends were trimmed by 2 bases and 7 bases, with 14 bases remaining between them. CDR3 length equals 14 residues. CDR3 coding DNA: TGTGCCAGCAGTTACCAGAGCAAACAAAGTGAAGCTTTCTTT. Protein: CASSYQSKQSEAFF.

This clonotype appeared a single time. A read error is possible here, since a much larger clone lies one base away. The chain joins TRBV20-1 to TRBJ1-5; 7 bases agree with TRBD1. CDR1 and CDR2 (germline): DFQATT, SNEGSKA (reference sequence). This CDR3 is 14 amino acids long. In nucleotides, the CDR3 is TGCAGTGCCGGGCCAGGGGGGTTCAATAAGCCCCAGCATTTT. Translating it yields CSAGPGGFNKPQHF.

This clonotype counts as medium-sized (0.01 to 0.1%). This chain joins TRBV27 and TRBJ1-1; possibly TRBD1 for D (6 bases). Trimming removed 5 bases from V and 5 bases from J, with 18 bases in between. This CDR3 has 15 amino acids. Germline V gives CDR1 MNHEY, CDR2 SMNVEV (reference sequence). DNA of the CDR3: TGTGCCAGCAGTCCGCAACAGGGTACGTTAACTGAAGCTTTCTTT. Its translation: CASSPQQGTLTEAFF.

At least ten counts were recorded for this clonotype. This chain links TRBV6-6 with TRBJ1-2, with 10 bases matching TRBD1. CDR3 length equals 14 residues. The germline V gene has CDR1 MNHNY and CDR2 SVGAGI (reference sequence). The CDR3 DNA reads as TGTGCTTCGGTTGGGACAGGGGAAGGCTATGGCTACACCTTC. This sequence encodes CASVGTGEGYGYTF.

This clonotype was observed at least ten times. The V gene is TRBV12-5, the J gene TRBJ2-2; 7 bases are a match to TRBD2. Germline V lookup: CDR1 LGHNT, CDR2 FRNRAP. The J segment lost 1 base and the V segment lost 0 bases, leaving 11 bases of the junction unmatched. The CDR3 loop spans 19 amino acids. The CDR3 DNA is TGTGCTAGTGGTTTGGTACGGCAGCTAGCGGCCCTGAACACCGGGGAGCTGTTTTTT. Residues: CASGLVRQLAALNTGELFF.

This clonotype is medium-sized in the sample. The genes are TRBV4-2 and TRBJ1-2; 10 bases fit TRBD1. The length of the CDR3 is 15 residues. CDR1 is LGHNA and CDR2 is YNFKEQ in the germline V gene. Trimming cost V 4 bases and J 7 bases; bases outside gene matches: 9. CDR3 DNA: TGTGCCAGCAGCCTGTTGGGGACAGGGGATCTTGGCTACACCTTC. It translates to CASSLLGTGDLGYTF.

By frequency in the sample, this clonotype is medium-sized. V usage is TRBV24-1 and J usage is TRBJ2-5; possible D gene TRBD1, 5 bases. V was trimmed by 4 bases and J by 2 bases, leaving 10 bases between them. CDR3 length: 14 residues. Germline values: CDR1 KGHDR, CDR2 SFDVKD. In DNA, the CDR3 is TGTGCCACCAGTGAAGACAGTTTACAAGAGACCCAGTACTTC. Its translation is CATSEDSLQETQYF.

This clonotype has a count of ten or more. The gene calls are TRBV12-5 and TRBJ2-1; D possibly matches TRBD1 or TRBD2 (5 bases each). V lost 5 bases, J lost 4 bases, and 18 bases lay in between. Germline assignment: CDR1 LGHNT and CDR2 FRNRAP. The CDR3 covers 16 residues. The CDR3 DNA sequence: TGTGCTAGTGGTCGATCAGCAGGGAGACTATACAATGAGCAGTTCTTC. Translating gives CASGRSAGRLYNEQFF.

This clonotype is termed medium-sized. J is TRBJ1-4 and V is TRBV21-1; the D segment call TRBD1 is taken from the table without a DNA check. TRBV21-1 is assigned pseudogene status. The CDR3 length is 20 residues. The CDR3 nucleotides read TGTGCCAGCAGCTTTCAGACAGAAACAAAAGAACCTGCAACTAATGAAAAACTGTTTTTT. Translating it yields CASSFQTETKEPATNEKLFF.

This clonotype ranks as medium-sized (0.01 to 0.1%). The chain joins TRBV11-3 to TRBJ2-5; TRBD2 aligns across 7 bases. The V gene's germline CDR1 is SGHNT and CDR2 YENEEA. The length of the CDR3 is 15 residues. The V and J ends lost 0 bases and 5 bases, in that order; junction bases with no gene match: 6. Written as DNA, the CDR3 is TGTGCCAGCAGCTTAGATGGGACTAAGGGGGAGACCCAGTACTTC. Encoded protein: CASSLDGTKGETQYF.